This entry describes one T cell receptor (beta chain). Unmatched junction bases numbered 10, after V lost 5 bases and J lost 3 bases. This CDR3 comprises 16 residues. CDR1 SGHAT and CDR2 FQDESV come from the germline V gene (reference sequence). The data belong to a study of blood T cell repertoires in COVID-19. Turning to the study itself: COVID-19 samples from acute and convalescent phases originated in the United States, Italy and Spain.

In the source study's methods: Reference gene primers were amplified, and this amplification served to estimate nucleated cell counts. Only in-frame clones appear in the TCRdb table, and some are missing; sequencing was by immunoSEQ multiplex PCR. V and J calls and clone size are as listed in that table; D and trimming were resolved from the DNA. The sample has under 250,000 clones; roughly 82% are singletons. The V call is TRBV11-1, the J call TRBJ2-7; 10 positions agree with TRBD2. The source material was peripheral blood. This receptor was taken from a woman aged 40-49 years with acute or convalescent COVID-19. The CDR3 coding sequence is TGTGCCAGCAGCACCCATAGCGGGGGGTTCCTCTACGAGCAGTACTTC. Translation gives CASSTHSGGFLYEQYF.